What follows are 21 T cell receptor beta chains derived from one specimen sequenced in a study of Ad26.COV2.S vaccination and SARS-CoV-2 variants. Clones were read by immunoSEQ multiplex PCR, and TCRdb kept only the in-frame ones, dropping some. This table holds about 680,000 clones, 70% to 90% found once. Treatment: some 19 received Ad26.COV2.S at low or high dose, single or two shots; about 5 received placebo; per-sample allocation not given. Material that was analyzed had been drawn on day 63 after the first vaccine or placebo injection. Source: peripheral blood, taken in a trial of Ad26.COV2.S vaccine versus placebo. The receptors here all came from a person between 18 and 60 years old who received the Ad26.COV2.S COVID-19 vaccine or a placebo.

The J gene is TRBJ2-1, the V gene TRBV23-1; D is perhaps TRBD2 (6 bases). TRBV23-1 is an open reading frame, and its role is uncertain. Trimming removed 4 bases at V and 2 bases at J, with 15 bases between. The CDR3 consists of 16 residues. The CDR3 nucleotides are TGCGCCAGCAGTCCGCGGGAAACAGTAGCCTACAATGAGCAGTTCTTC. It codes for CASSPRETVAYNEQFF.

This clone has a single count. The rearrangement joins TRBV7-2 to TRBJ1-2; D is unresolved. V was trimmed by 5 bases and J by 7 bases, leaving 11 bases between them. Germline values: CDR1 SGHTA, CDR2 FQGNSA. CDR3 length equals 12 residues. The DNA of the CDR3 is TGTGCCAGCAGCAAAGACCTAGTTGGCTACACCTTC. Its translation is CASSKDLVGYTF.

The J gene is TRBJ2-5, the V gene TRBV7-3; 9 bases match TRBD1. The ends lost 5 bases at V and 4 bases at J; junction bases unmatched: 5. This CDR3 has 14 residues. The germline V gene encodes CDR1 SGHTA and CDR2 FQGTGA. The CDR3 coding sequence is TGTGCCAGCAGCCCTACAGGGGGCGTAGAGACCCAGTACTTC. As protein: CASSPTGGVETQYF.

This clone was seen more than once but under ten times. The genes are TRBV27 and TRBJ2-7; D unresolved. Germline values: CDR1 MNHEY, CDR2 SMNVEV (reference sequence). This CDR3 has 14 residues. V was pared by 5 bases and J by 6 bases, with 17 bases between. This CDR3 reads CASSPRPGSVEQYF. In DNA, the CDR3 is TGTGCCAGCAGTCCCCGGCCGGGTTCGGTCGAGCAGTACTTC.

This sequence joins TRBV7-9 and TRBJ2-1; 10 nucleotides match TRBD1. V dropped 4 bases and J dropped 8; count of bases not matched to a gene: 5. The germline gives CDR1 SEHNR, CDR2 FQNEAQ (reference sequence). There are 14 residues in the CDR3. CDR3: CASSYWTGGHEQFF. The CDR3, as DNA: TGTGCCAGCAGCTATTGGACAGGGGGGCATGAGCAGTTCTTC. Full variable domain (outside the CDR3, taken from reference TRBV7-9 and TRBJ2-1): DTGVSQNPRHKITKRGQNVTFRCDPISEHNRLYWYRQTLGQGPEFLTYFQNEAQLEKSRLLSDRFSAERPKGSFSTLEIQRTEQGDSAMYLCASSYWTGGHEQFFGPGTRLTVL.

This clone was seen a few times. This chain links TRBV6-2 or TRBV6-3 with TRBJ1-2; D is perhaps TRBD1 (5 bases). Per germline, CDR1 MNHEY and CDR2 SVGEGT. The CDR3 is 14 amino acids. The V end lost 0 bases, the J end lost 7 bases, and 12 bases lay between the germline ends. The CDR3 spells CASSYSGSGSGYTF. The CDR3 region has the DNA TGTGCCAGCAGTTACTCTGGGTCAGGGTCTGGCTACACCTTC.

The V gene is TRBV3-1 (or the pseudogene TRBV3-2), the J gene TRBJ2-3, with 9 nucleotides matching TRBD2. Per the germline V gene, CDR1 is LGHDT and CDR2 is YNNKEL (reference sequence). This CDR3 contains 17 residues. The ends lost 0 bases at V and 4 bases at J; junction bases unmatched: 8. The CDR3: CASSQDLGREGPDTQYF. DNA of the CDR3: TGTGCCAGCAGCCAAGATCTAGGGCGGGAGGGACCAGATACGCAGTATTTT.

This chain links TRBV12-3 or TRBV12-4 with TRBJ1-4, with a possible D match to TRBD1 (6 bases). The CDR3 is 13 amino acids. The germline V and J ends were trimmed by 5 bases and 8 bases, with 12 bases remaining between them. The CDR3 nucleotides read TGTGCCAGCAGTACAGGGTGGGACGAAAAACTGTTTTTT. Its translation is CASSTGWDEKLFF.

The chain couples TRBV24-1 to TRBJ2-1; 12 bases match TRBD2. This CDR3 has 19 residues. With V trimmed by 2 bases and J by 9 bases, 16 bases remained unmatched. Germline values: CDR1 KGHDR, CDR2 SFDVKD. CDR3 DNA: TGTGCCACCAGTGATTCACAGGGGACAAGACTAGCGGGAGCGATTGAGCAGTTCTTC. Protein: CATSDSQGTRLAGAIEQFF.

DNA of the CDR3: TGCAGTGCTAAAATGGAGACCCAGTACTTC. It is translated as CSAKMETQYF. The chain links TRBV20-1 to TRBJ2-5; D is unresolved. The ends were cut back, 4 bases at V and 5 bases at J, with 5 bases in the middle. Germline assignment: CDR1 DFQATT and CDR2 SNEGSKA (reference sequence). CDR3 size: 10 residues.

The rearrangement joins TRBV7-6 to TRBJ1-2; D unresolved. The germline V gene encodes CDR1 SGHVS and CDR2 FNYEAQ. Trimming stripped 2 bases from V and 8 bases from J, with 9 bases between. The CDR3 consists of 12 residues. The CDR3 DNA sequence: TGTGCCAGCAGCTTAACCGGAGGGGGCTACACCTTC. This gives the protein CASSLTGGGYTF.

The CDR3 DNA reads as TGTGCCAGCAGCTTAGTAGGGGGCGTCAACCTTAACTATGGCTACACCTTC. It is translated as CASSLVGGVNLNYGYTF. This sequence joins TRBV11-2 and TRBJ1-2, with 7 bases that match TRBD1. Germline CDR1 and CDR2: SGHAT and FQNNGV. The V and J ends lost 1 base and 1 base, in that order; junction bases with no gene match: 9. CDR3 length: 17 residues. Looking up the rest from reference TRBV11-2 and TRBJ1-2 gives the full variable domain: EAGVAQSPRYKIIEKRQSVAFWCNPISGHATLYWYQQILGQGPKLLIQFQNNGVVDDSQLPKDRFSAERLKGVDSTLKIQPAKLEDSAVYLCASSLVGGVNLNYGYTFGSGTRLTVV.

The chain carries TRBV9 and TRBJ1-4; D is perhaps TRBD1 (5 bases). The CDR3 spans 16 residues. Germline CDR1 reads SGDLS; CDR2 reads YYNGEE. Trimming stripped 0 bases from V and 7 bases from J, with 16 bases between. The CDR3 sequence is CASSVGGLGVFEKLFF. The CDR3 DNA reads as TGTGCCAGCAGCGTAGGAGGTTTGGGGGTTTTTGAAAAACTGTTTTTT.

A single count supports this clone. The chain joins TRBV5-1 to TRBJ2-7, with 8 bases identical to TRBD2. This CDR3 is built from 17 residues. With V trimmed by 3 bases and J by 2 bases, 13 bases remained unmatched. CDR1 is SGHRS, CDR2 YFSETQ, per germline. As DNA, the CDR3 is TGCGCCAGCAGCTCCTCAGCGGGAGACCCCTCCCCCTACGAGCAGTACTTC. As protein: CASSSSAGDPSPYEQYF.

The J gene is TRBJ1-1, the V gene TRBV4-2, with D perhaps TRBD1 (5 bases). This CDR3 contains 15 residues. The germline V gene has CDR1 LGHNA and CDR2 YNFKEQ. Deletions cut 0 bases from V and 2 bases from J, with 10 bases between. CDR3 in amino acids: CASSQDSQGNTEAFF. CDR3 in DNA: TGTGCCAGCAGCCAAGATTCCCAGGGCAACACTGAAGCTTTCTTT.

The genes are TRBV18 and TRBJ1-1, with a tentative D call TRBD1 (6 bases). The CDR3 runs 13 residues. Germline loops: CDR1 KGHSH, CDR2 LQKENI. V was clipped by 2 bases and J by 7 bases, with 11 bases between them. The CDR3 DNA sequence: TGTGCCAGCTCACCATCCCTGGACAGTGAAGCTTTCTTT. Amino acids: CASSPSLDSEAFF.

V gene TRBV14 combines with J gene TRBJ2-1; D uncertain. Germline V lookup: CDR1 SGHDN, CDR2 FVKESK. V gave up 4 bases and J gave up 6 bases, with 16 bases separating them. CDR3 length: 15 amino acids. CDR3 nucleotide sequence: TGTGCCAGCAGCCCCCGAACTACGGCAGGCAATGAGCAGTTCTTC. Its translation is CASSPRTTAGNEQFF.

The chain employs TRBV6-2 or TRBV6-3 and TRBJ1-2; D gene uncertain. Germline assignment: CDR1 MNHEY and CDR2 SVGEGT. V was pared by 5 bases and J by 3 bases, with 16 bases between. The CDR3 totals 15 residues. CDR3 nucleotide sequence: TGTGCCAGCAGTGACCTACATCGGAACCACTATGGCTACACCTTC. This sequence encodes CASSDLHRNHYGYTF.

This chain connects TRBV6-5 to TRBJ2-2; 7 nucleotides line up with TRBD1. J gave up 7 bases and V 6 bases, and 5 bases lay outside the gene matches. The CDR3 spans 13 residues. CDR1 and CDR2 from the germline V gene are MNHEY and SVGAGI. DNA of the CDR3: TGTGCCAGCAGGCTAGGGGGCGGCGGGGAGCTGTTTTTT. Translation: CASRLGGGGELFF.

The chain is built from TRBV6-5 and TRBJ1-3; D is unresolved. V gave up 2 bases and J gave up 0 bases, with 11 bases separating them. The length of the CDR3 is 16 residues. Germline V lookup: CDR1 MNHEY, CDR2 SVGAGI. The CDR3 bases are TGTGCCAGCAGTTACCGAACGTCAGGCTCTGGAAACACCATATATTTT. Translated: CASSYRTSGSGNTIYF.

This clone was detected a few times. The genes are TRBV7-3 and TRBJ2-7; 7 nucleotides line up with TRBD1. This CDR3 has 15 residues. The germline CDR1 and CDR2 sequences are SGHTA and FQGTGA. V was pared by 6 bases and J by 4 bases, with 12 bases of the junction left unmatched. CDR3 in DNA: TGTGCCAGCAGTTCCTGGACAGGCCACCAGTACGAGCAGTACTTC. Protein: CASSSWTGHQYEQYF.